This T cell receptor (beta chain) comes out of a study of blood T cell repertoires in COVID-19. About the study: Spain, Italy and the United States supplied samples that represented acute and convalescent COVID-19. T cells, B-cell-depleted T cells, or PBMCs provided the cDNA or gDNA that served as material.

CDR1 and CDR2 from the germline V gene are LNHDA and SQIVND (reference sequence). CDR3 length: 14 residues. V was clipped by 8 bases and J by 5 bases, with 18 bases between them. Source study methods: The assay estimated nucleated cells by amplifying reference gene primers. Measured with immunoSEQ multiplex PCR; TCRdb has only the in-frame clones, and not every one. The V and J calls and clone size were taken over from that table, and D and trimming were inferred from the DNA. The table has hundreds of thousands of clones, just over 85% seen once. J is TRBJ1-2 and V is TRBV19, with D possibly matching TRBD1 (6 bases). The sequencing input was peripheral blood. The sequence was obtained from a man aged 45-60 years with acute or convalescent COVID-19. The CDR3 spells CASPPGQHGYGYTF. For the CDR3, the DNA is TGTGCCAGTCCTCCGGGACAACACGGATATGGCTACACCTTC. The full variable domain, with the rest looked up from reference TRBV19 and TRBJ1-2, is DGGITQSPKYLFRKEGQNVTLSCEQNLNHDAMYWYRQDPGQGLRLIYYSQIVNDFQKGDIAEGYSVSREKKESFPLTVTSAQKNPTAFYLCASPPGQHGYGYTFGSGTRLTVV.